The following is a T cell receptor (beta chain) sequence with its context. Its antigen is unidentified. The repertoire was sequenced with immunoSEQ multiplex PCR; TCRdb's copy has only in-frame clones and lacks some. The profile shows some 97,000 clones, approximately 89% of them singletons. The CDR3 covers 16 residues. The V end was cut by 0 bases, the J end by 0 bases, with 12 bases between. Germline CDR1 MGHRA, CDR2 YSYEKL. The sample comes from a study of OX40 agonist ivuxolimab in advanced cancers. On the study more broadly: Recorded diagnoses for dose-escalation patients were hepatocellular carcinoma, melanoma, renal cell or head and neck cancer. Mean age approximately 66 years, range about 20 to 79; just over 80% male. Under the entry rules, prior anti-PD-1, anti-PD-L1 or anti-CTLA-4 therapy was allowed, and approximately 40% had some.

Whole-study findings and limits: With doses of 0.1-3.0 mg/kg, partial responders showed among the lowest clonal expansion.

This receptor was identified in an adult with an advanced solid tumor such as melanoma, head and neck, liver or kidney cancer. Sequenced material: CD4+ or CD8+ T cells sorted from blood, taken in a trial of the OX40 agonist ivuxolimab. V and J are TRBV4-1 and TRBJ2-7, with D possibly TRBD1 on 6 matching bases. The CDR3: CASSQEVTGSSYEQYF. The CDR3 region has the DNA TGCGCCAGCAGCCAAGAGGTTACAGGGAGCTCCTACGAGCAGTACTTC.